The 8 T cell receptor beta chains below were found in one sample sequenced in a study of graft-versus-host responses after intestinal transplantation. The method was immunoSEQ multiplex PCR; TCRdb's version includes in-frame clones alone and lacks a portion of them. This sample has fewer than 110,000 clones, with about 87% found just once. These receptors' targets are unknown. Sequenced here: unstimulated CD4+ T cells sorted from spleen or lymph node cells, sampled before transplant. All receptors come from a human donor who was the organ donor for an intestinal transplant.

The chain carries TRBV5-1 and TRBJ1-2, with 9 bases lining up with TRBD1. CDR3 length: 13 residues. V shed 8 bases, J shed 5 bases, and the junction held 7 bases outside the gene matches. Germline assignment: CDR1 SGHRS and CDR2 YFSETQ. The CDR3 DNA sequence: TGCGCCAGTACCGGGACAGGGCTTTATGGCTACACCTTC. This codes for CASTGTGLYGYTF.

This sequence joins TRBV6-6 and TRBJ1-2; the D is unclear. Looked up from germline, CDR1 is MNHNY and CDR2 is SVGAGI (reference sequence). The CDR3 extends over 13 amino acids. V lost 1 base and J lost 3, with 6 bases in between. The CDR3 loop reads CASSYLDDYGYTF. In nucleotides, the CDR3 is TGTGCCAGCAGTTACTTGGACGACTATGGCTACACCTTC.

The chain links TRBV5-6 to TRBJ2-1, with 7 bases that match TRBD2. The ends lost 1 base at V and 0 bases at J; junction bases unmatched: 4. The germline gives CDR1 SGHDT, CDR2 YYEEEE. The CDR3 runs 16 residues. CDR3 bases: TGTGCCAGCAGCTTGTGGGGCGGGAGCTCCTACAATGAGCAGTTCTTC. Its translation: CASSLWGGSSYNEQFF. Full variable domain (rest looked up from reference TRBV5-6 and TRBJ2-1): DAGVTQSPTHLIKTRGQQVTLRCSPKSGHDTVSWYQQALGQGPQFIFQYYEEEERQRGNFPDRFSGHQFPNYSSELNVNALLLGDSALYLCASSLWGGSSYNEQFFGPGTRLTVL.

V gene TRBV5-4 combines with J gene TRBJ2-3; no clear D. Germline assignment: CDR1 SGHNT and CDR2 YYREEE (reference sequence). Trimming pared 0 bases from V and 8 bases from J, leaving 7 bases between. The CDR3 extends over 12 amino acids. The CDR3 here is CASSLDQSTQYF. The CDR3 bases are TGTGCCAGCAGCTTGGATCAGAGTACGCAGTATTTT. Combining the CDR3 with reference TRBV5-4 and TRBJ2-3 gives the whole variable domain ETGVTQSPTHLIKTRGQQVTLRCSSQSGHNTVSWYQQALGQGPQFIFQYYREEENGRGNFPPRFSGLQFPNYSSELNVNALELDDSALYLCASSLDQSTQYFGPGTRLTVL.

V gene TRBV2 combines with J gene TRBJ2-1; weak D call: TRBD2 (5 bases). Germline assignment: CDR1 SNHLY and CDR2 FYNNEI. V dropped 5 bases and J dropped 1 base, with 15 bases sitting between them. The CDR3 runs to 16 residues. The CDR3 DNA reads TGTGCCAGCAGTCTCGAGGAGGCCCTGTCCTACAATGAGCAGTTCTTC. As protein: CASSLEEALSYNEQFF.

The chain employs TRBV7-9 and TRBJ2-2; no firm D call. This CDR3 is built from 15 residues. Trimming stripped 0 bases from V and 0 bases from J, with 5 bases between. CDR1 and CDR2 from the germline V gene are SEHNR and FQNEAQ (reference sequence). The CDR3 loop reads CASSLASSNTGELFF. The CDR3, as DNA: TGTGCCAGCAGCTTAGCCAGTTCGAACACCGGGGAGCTGTTTTTT.

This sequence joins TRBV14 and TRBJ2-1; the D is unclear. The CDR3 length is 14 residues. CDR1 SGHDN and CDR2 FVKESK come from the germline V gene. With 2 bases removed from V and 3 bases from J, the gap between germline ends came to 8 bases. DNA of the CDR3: TGTGCCAGCAGCCAACTAGTAGACTACAATGAGCAGTTCTTC. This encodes CASSQLVDYNEQFF.

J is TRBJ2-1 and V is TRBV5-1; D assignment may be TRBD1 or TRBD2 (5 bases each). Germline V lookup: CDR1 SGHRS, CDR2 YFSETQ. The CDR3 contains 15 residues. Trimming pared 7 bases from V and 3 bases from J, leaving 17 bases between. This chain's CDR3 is CASARSSGLYNEQFF. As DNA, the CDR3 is TGCGCCAGCGCGCGATCCTCGGGGCTCTACAATGAGCAGTTCTTC.